This T cell receptor (beta chain) was retrieved from a study of identical twins. TCRdb reanalysed the 5' RACE reads using MiXCR and keeps one entry per CDR3 protein. The data hold about 690,000 distinct CDR3 sequences, with around 6% observed a single time. General study findings and limits: Analyses of zero insertions could be partly confounded by invariant MAIT and iNKT cells. Abundant beta clonotypes from cord blood had fewer insertions, unlike memory repertoires, which showed none.

The CDR3 consists of 17 residues. Germline V gives CDR1 MGHRA, CDR2 YSYEKL. V lost 3 bases, J lost 1 base, and 6 bases stayed unmatched. This clonotype has a count of ten or more. Its cognate antigen is unknown. The sample was naive T cells sorted from blood. The chain carries TRBV4-1 and TRBJ2-1; 10 positions agree with TRBD1. The TCR comes from a man between 18 and 35 years old in good health. The CDR3 sequence: CASSHSRGQGSYNEQFF. CDR3 nucleotides: TGCGCCAGCAGCCACTCGCGGGGACAGGGGTCCTACAATGAGCAGTTCTTC.